The 21 T cell receptor beta chains below were found in one sample sequenced in a study of tumor-infiltrating lymphocytes in primary liver carcinoma. The study extracted blood RNA from unsorted whole blood and also extracted germline DNA. Total RNA amounting to 450 to 500 ng was the source from which TCR beta cDNA was made with a constant-region primer. Generation of the TCR beta libraries relied on three nested multiplex PCR rounds using slightly modified ARM-PCR. Researchers ran the first two PCR rounds for roughly 10 cycles each with TRBV1-TRBV30 forward primers and a C-beta reverse primer. TCRdb processed the multiplex PCR reads anew with MiXCR; each CDR3 protein has one entry. Found here are approximately 330,000 distinct CDR3 sequences, around 60% of them singletons; the top ten hold about 6.5%. Sequenced material: peripheral blood. The receptor source for this set is a man aged 35 to 55 with primary liver carcinoma and hepatitis B virus infection.

Ten or more counts support this clonotype. CDR3 sequence (DNA): TGTGCCAGCAGTTGGACCGGGACTCTCCGCACAGATACGCAGTATTTT. This encodes CASSWTGTLRTDTQYF. The V gene is TRBV6-6, the J gene TRBJ2-3; maybe TRBD2 (6 bases). Trimming pared 4 bases from V and 1 base from J, leaving 15 bases between. This CDR3 comprises 16 residues. Germline V gives CDR1 MNHNY, CDR2 SVGAGI (reference sequence).

This clonotype was detected many times. The chain combines TRBV29-1 with TRBJ2-4; perhaps D is TRBD1 or TRBD2 (5 bases each). V lost 6 bases to trimming and J lost 0 bases, with 15 bases between them. Germline V gene lookup returns CDR1 SQVTM and CDR2 ANQGSEA. The CDR3 has 15 amino acids. The CDR3 DNA reads TGCAGCGTCGGGACCAGGAATTTAGCCAAAAACATTCAGTACTTC. Encoded protein: CSVGTRNLAKNIQYF.

The chain carries TRBV5-5 and TRBJ2-7; a possible D gene is TRBD1 (6 bases). Germline V lookup: CDR1 SGHKS, CDR2 YYEKEE (reference sequence). The CDR3 loop spans 15 amino acids. V was trimmed by 5 bases and J by 3 bases, leaving 18 bases between them. The CDR3 is CASRGWTDTIYEQYF. The DNA for the CDR3 is TGTGCCAGCAGAGGGTGGACAGACACAATCTACGAGCAGTACTTC.

This clonotype counts as medium-sized. The rearrangement uses TRBV11-2 and TRBJ2-7; 10 bases line up with TRBD1. V trimming: 4 bases; J trimming: 5 bases; junction bases outside the gene matches: 2. Germline-derived CDR1 and CDR2 are SGHAT and FQNNGV. This CDR3 spans 13 amino acids. CDR3 sequence: CASSSTGGDEQYF. The CDR3 coding sequence is TGTGCCAGCAGCTCGACAGGGGGCGACGAGCAGTACTTC.

This clonotype has only a few counts. The chain uses TRBV28 and TRBJ2-7; no firm D call. CDR1 and CDR2 (germline): MDHEN, SYDVKM. This CDR3 comprises 14 residues. The V end lost 5 bases, the J end lost 5 bases, and 16 bases lay between the germline ends. DNA of the CDR3: TGTGCCAGCAGTCTCACGCCCGGCTGGGACGAGCAGTACTTC. Its protein product is CASSLTPGWDEQYF.

The chain carries TRBV11-1 and TRBJ2-1; a weak D match, TRBD2 (5 bases). The CDR3 consists of 14 residues. Trimming took off 3 bases at V and 10 bases at J, with 16 bases between the two ends. Germline V gives CDR1 SGHAT, CDR2 FQDESV (reference sequence). CDR3 DNA: TGTGCCAGCAGCTTCCCTTCGGTGAGGGTCGAGCAGTTCTTC. It codes for CASSFPSVRVEQFF.

V usage is TRBV6-1 and J usage is TRBJ1-5; the D gene could be TRBD1 or TRBD2 (6 bases each). Near its end, the DNA agrees better with TRBJ2-3, so the J call may be wrong. The CDR3 is made up of 16 amino acids. Germline CDR1 and CDR2: MNHNS and SASEGT. DNA for the CDR3: TGTGCCAGCAGTCCCTCGGGGGCGCGGGGCAATCAGCCCCAGTATTTT. It translates to CASSPSGARGNQPQYF.

The chain combines TRBV6-1 with TRBJ2-5; the D gene is possibly TRBD1 (5 bases). Germline CDR1 MNHNS, CDR2 SASEGT. The CDR3 has 14 residues. The V end lost 5 bases, the J end lost 2 bases, and 12 bases lay between the germline ends. The CDR3 protein is CASSRQIIQETQYF. CDR3 sequence (DNA): TGTGCCAGCAGTCGACAGATCATTCAAGAGACCCAGTACTTC.

The gene calls are TRBV11-3 and TRBJ1-1, with a tentative D call TRBD1 (5 bases). Trimming cost V 8 bases and J 2 bases, with 24 bases left between them. Per germline, CDR1 SGHNT and CDR2 YENEEA. The CDR3 totals 17 residues. The chain's CDR3 is CASRSSPRRGINTEAFF. The DNA for the CDR3 is TGTGCCAGCCGCTCTTCACCCCGACGGGGGATAAACACTGAAGCTTTCTTT.

This sequence joins TRBV6-2 or TRBV6-3 and TRBJ1-1, with D unclear. Germline V CDR1 and CDR2: MNHEY, SVGEGT. The CDR3 contains 18 residues. V was trimmed by 4 bases and J by 6 bases, leaving 27 bases between them. Here the CDR3 reads CASSSDGVRSKSNAEAFF. The DNA of the CDR3 is TGTGCCAGCAGTTCGGACGGAGTTAGGAGCAAGTCTAACGCTGAAGCTTTCTTT.

As regards this clonotype: This may stem from a read error, because a much larger clone lies one nucleotide away. This chain joins TRBV12-3 or TRBV12-4 and TRBJ1-2; D call uncertain. The CDR3 length is 15 residues. The CDR3 DNA reads TGTGCCAGCTGTTTAGAGGTCAGGAAGACCTATGGCTACACCTTC. This translates into CASCLEVRKTYGYTF.

A note on this clonotype: No conserved phenylalanine or tryptophan ends this CDR3, so it is likely a read error. The limits of the CDR3 on the DNA are not certain, so only TCRdb's listed CDR3 is given. This chain connects TRBV29-1 to TRBJ2-5; the table's D call of TRBD1 was not tested on the DNA. CDR1 SQVTM and CDR2 ANQGSEA come from the germline V gene. The CDR3 has 15 residues if both end residues are counted. The CDR3: CSVETDRGRGEIQYL.

The J gene is TRBJ2-7, the V gene TRBV6-2 or TRBV6-3; D is tentatively TRBD1 or TRBD2 (6 bases each). Trimming stripped 7 bases from V and 3 bases from J, with 10 bases between. Germline lookup yields CDR1 MNHEY and CDR2 SVGEGT. The CDR3 sequence is 12 residues long. The CDR3 region is CASNGGGYEQYF. The CDR3 nucleotides read TGTGCCAGCAACGGGGGCGGCTACGAGCAGTACTTC.

In the case of this clonotype: A much larger clone differs by one base, so this may be a read error. Since the CDR3 does not end with the conserved phenylalanine or tryptophan, this likely comes from a read error. J is TRBJ1-5 and V is TRBV6-2 or TRBV6-3, with a weak D call TRBD1 (6 bases). This CDR3 region has 18 residues. Trimming cost V 3 bases and J 1 base, with 19 bases left between them. Germline CDR1 and CDR2: MNHEY and SVGEGT. The chain's CDR3 is CASSYALAGAMSNQPQHI. The CDR3 nucleotides read TGTGCCAGCAGTTATGCGCTTGCAGGGGCGATGAGCAATCAGCCCCAGCATATT.

This clonotype showed up many times. V gene TRBV10-3 combines with J gene TRBJ2-7; D remains ambiguous. The CDR3 loop spans 13 amino acids. CDR1 and CDR2 from the germline V gene are ENHRY and SYGVKD. V was clipped by 5 bases and J by 2 bases, with 10 bases between them. Here the CDR3 DNA reads TGTGCCATCAGTAACCCCCGGGCCTACGAGCAGTACTTC. Translated: CAISNPRAYEQYF.

This clonotype was seen many times. CDR3 loop: CASSPPLGNQPQHF. CDR3 coding DNA: TGCGCCAGCAGCCCCCCCCTGGGGAATCAGCCCCAGCATTTT. The chain couples TRBV4-3 to TRBJ1-5; D is ambiguous. V was trimmed by 4 bases and J by 4 bases, leaving 11 bases between them. Germline lookup yields CDR1 LGHNA and CDR2 YSLEER. The CDR3 length is 14 residues.

This chain uses TRBV6-6 with TRBJ2-5, with D perhaps matching TRBD1 or TRBD2 (5 bases each). The CDR3 covers 14 residues. Trimming took 5 bases from V and 2 from J, leaving 12 bases between them. Germline lookup yields CDR1 MNHNY and CDR2 SVGAGI (reference sequence). The CDR3 bases are TGTGCCAGCAGTAAGGGGACGCTACAAGAGACCCAGTACTTC. This sequence encodes CASSKGTLQETQYF.

Notes on this clonotype: This may stem from a read error, because a much larger clone lies one nucleotide away. The chain combines TRBV6-6 with TRBJ2-7; tentatively, D is TRBD2 (5 bases). V lost 2 bases to trimming and J lost 5 bases, with 10 bases between them. This CDR3 has 13 residues. CDR1 and CDR2 from the germline V gene are MNHNY and SVGAGI (reference sequence). The CDR3 region has the DNA TGTGCCAGCAGTTACAGGAGCGGTCACGAGCAGTACTTC. Encoded protein: CASSYRSGHEQYF.

The genes are TRBV12-3 or TRBV12-4 and TRBJ2-1, with D perhaps being TRBD1 or TRBD2 (6 bases each). Between the trimmed V and J ends, which lost 6 bases and 0 bases, there was a span of 18 bases. The CDR3 sequence is 17 residues long. In DNA, the CDR3 is TGTGCCAGCAGACCTCAACAGGGACTGAGCTCCTACAATGAGCAGTTCTTC. This sequence encodes CASRPQQGLSSYNEQFF.

The chain combines TRBV7-9 with TRBJ1-1, with D unresolved. Germline CDR1 and CDR2: SEHNR and FQNEAQ (reference sequence). CDR3 length: 15 amino acids. V lost 1 base and J lost 6, with 15 bases in between. CDR3 residues: CASSLDIHARPEAFF. The CDR3 DNA reads as TGTGCCAGCAGCTTAGATATCCATGCCCGCCCTGAAGCTTTCTTT.

V is TRBV12-3 or TRBV12-4 and J is TRBJ2-5; 11 nucleotides line up with TRBD2. The CDR3 spans 16 residues. V was pared by 3 bases and J by 1 base, with 4 bases of the junction left unmatched. This CDR3 reads CASSFSSGGAQETQYF. The CDR3 coding sequence is TGTGCCAGCAGTTTTAGTAGCGGGGGGGCCCAAGAGACCCAGTACTTC.